The subject of this entry is one T cell receptor (beta chain). Its specificity is unknown. Regarding donors, all were healthy bone marrow donors. This entry is derived from a study of cytomegalovirus exposure and HLA in healthy donors. Study outcomes and limitations: Certain indistinguishable V segments, among them TRBV6-2 and TRBV6-3, were excluded.

After removal of 7 bases from V and 4 bases from J, the junction contained 11 bases not matched to a gene. From germline, CDR1 is SNHLY and CDR2 FYNNEI. CDR3 length: 16 residues. PCR employed 60 Vbeta and 13 Jbeta primers. The table came from immunoSEQ multiplex PCR; TCRdb's copy has only in-frame clones and leaves some out. The sample lists fewer than 250,000 clones, roughly four fifths occurring once. The chain is built from TRBV2 and TRBJ2-1; 9 bases map to TRBD1. The origin of this receptor is a man aged 40-49 years in good health and CMV-seropositive. The sample was PBMCs. CDR3 protein: CASTLDRGVIYNEQFF. CDR3 coding DNA: TGTGCCAGCACCCTGGACAGGGGTGTTATTTACAATGAGCAGTTCTTC.